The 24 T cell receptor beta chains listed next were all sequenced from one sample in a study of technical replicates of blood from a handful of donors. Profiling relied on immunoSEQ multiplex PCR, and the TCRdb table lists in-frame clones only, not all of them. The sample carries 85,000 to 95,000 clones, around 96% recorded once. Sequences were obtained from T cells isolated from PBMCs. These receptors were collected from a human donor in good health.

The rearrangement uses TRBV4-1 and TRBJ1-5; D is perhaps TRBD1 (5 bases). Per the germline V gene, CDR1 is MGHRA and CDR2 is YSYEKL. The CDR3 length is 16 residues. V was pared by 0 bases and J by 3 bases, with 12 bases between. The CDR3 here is CASSQDPPGYNQPQHF. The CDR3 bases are TGCGCCAGCAGCCAAGACCCTCCAGGGTACAATCAGCCCCAGCATTTT.

The CDR3 loop reads CASSLIGENEQFF. The CDR3 region has the DNA TGTGCCAGCAGCCTGATCGGGGAAAATGAGCAGTTCTTC. The V gene is TRBV5-6, the J gene TRBJ2-1, with TRBD2 as a possible D gene (5 bases). The CDR3 runs 13 residues. Per germline, CDR1 SGHDT and CDR2 YYEEEE. With 4 bases removed from V and 7 bases from J, the gap between germline ends came to 12 bases.

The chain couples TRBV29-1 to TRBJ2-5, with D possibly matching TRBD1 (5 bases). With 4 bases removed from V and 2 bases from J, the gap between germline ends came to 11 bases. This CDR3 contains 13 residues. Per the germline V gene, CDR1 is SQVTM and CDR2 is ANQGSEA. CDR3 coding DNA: TGCAGCGTTGGGAAGACAGCTCAAGAGACCCAGTACTTC. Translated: CSVGKTAQETQYF.

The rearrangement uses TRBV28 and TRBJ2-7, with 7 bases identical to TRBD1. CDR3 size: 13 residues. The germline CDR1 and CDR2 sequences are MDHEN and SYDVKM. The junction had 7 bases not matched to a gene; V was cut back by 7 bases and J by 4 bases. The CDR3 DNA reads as TGTGCCAGCATAGACAGGGCCGTTTACGAGCAGTACTTC. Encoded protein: CASIDRAVYEQYF.

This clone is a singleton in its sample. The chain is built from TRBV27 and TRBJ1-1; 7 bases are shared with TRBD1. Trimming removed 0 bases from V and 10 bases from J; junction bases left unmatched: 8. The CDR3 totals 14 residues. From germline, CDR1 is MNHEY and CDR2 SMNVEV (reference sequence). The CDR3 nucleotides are TGTGCCAGCAGTTTATCGCAGGGGGTGGCTGGAGCTTTCTTT. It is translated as CASSLSQGVAGAFF.

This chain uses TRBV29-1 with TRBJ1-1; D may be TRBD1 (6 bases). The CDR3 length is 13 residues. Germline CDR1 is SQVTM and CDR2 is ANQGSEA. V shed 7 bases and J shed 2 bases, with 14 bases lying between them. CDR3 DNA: TGCAGCGCGACCTCGACAGGAAACACTGAAGCTTTCTTT. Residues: CSATSTGNTEAFF.

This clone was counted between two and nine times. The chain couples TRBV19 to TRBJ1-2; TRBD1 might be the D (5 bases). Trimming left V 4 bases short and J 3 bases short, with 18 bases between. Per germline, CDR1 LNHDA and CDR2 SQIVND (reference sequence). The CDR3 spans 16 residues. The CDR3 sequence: CASSKERQRSHYGYTF. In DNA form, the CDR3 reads TGTGCCAGTAGTAAAGAACGACAGCGATCACACTATGGCTACACCTTC.

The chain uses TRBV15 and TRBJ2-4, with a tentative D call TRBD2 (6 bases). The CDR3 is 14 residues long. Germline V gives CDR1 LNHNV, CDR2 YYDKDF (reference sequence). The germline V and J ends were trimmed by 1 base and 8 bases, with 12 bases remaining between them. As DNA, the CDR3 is TGTGCCACCAGCAGAGTTAATAGGAGGGACATTCAGTACTTC. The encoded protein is CATSRVNRRDIQYF.

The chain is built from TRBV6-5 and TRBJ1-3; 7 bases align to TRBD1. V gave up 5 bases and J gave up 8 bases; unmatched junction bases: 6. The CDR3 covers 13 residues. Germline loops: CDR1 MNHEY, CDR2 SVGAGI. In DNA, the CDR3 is TGTGCCAGCAGTCGACAGGGTTCACACACCATATATTTT. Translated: CASSRQGSHTIYF.

This CDR3 reads CASSAGTGEADQPQHF. For the CDR3, the DNA is TGTGCCAGCAGCGCGGGGACAGGGGAGGCGGATCAGCCCCAGCATTTT. The chain combines TRBV2 with TRBJ1-5; 10 bases match TRBD1. CDR1 is SNHLY, CDR2 FYNNEI, per germline. V lost 6 bases to trimming and J lost 5 bases; unmatched junction nucleotides: 10. CDR3 length: 16 residues.

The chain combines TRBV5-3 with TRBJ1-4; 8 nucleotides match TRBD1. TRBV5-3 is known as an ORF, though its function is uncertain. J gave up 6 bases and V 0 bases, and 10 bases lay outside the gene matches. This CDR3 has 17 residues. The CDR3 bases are TGTGCCAGAAGCTTGGCCCTTGACAGGGGAAAGGATGAAAAACTGTTTTTT. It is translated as CARSLALDRGKDEKLFF.

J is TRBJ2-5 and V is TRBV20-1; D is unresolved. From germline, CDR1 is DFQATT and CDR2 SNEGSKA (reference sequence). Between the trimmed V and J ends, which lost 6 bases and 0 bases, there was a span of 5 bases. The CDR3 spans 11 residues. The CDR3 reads CSAEHQETQYF. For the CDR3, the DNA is TGCAGTGCGGAGCACCAAGAGACCCAGTACTTC.

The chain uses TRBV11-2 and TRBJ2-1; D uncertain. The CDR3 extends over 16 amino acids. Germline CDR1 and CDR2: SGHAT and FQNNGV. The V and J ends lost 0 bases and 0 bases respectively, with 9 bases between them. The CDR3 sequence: CASSLDSTYSYNEQFF. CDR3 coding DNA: TGTGCCAGCAGCTTAGATAGTACTTACTCCTACAATGAGCAGTTCTTC.

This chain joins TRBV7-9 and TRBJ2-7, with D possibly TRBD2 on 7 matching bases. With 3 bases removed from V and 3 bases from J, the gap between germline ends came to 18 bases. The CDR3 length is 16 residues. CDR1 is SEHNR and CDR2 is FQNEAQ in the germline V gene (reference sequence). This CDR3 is CASSFKAGHNFYEQYF. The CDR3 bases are TGTGCCAGCAGCTTCAAAGCGGGACATAACTTCTACGAGCAGTACTTC. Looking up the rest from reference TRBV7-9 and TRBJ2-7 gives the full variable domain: DTGVSQNPRHKITKRGQNVTFRCDPISEHNRLYWYRQTLGQGPEFLTYFQNEAQLEKSRLLSDRFSAERPKGSFSTLEIQRTEQGDSAMYLCASSFKAGHNFYEQYFGPGTRLTVT.

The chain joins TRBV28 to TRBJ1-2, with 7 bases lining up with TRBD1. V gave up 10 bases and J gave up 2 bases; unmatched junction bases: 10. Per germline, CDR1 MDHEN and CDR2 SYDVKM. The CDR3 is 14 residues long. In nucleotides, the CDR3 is TGTGCCATCTTAGGACAGGCGTTGAACTATGGCTACACCTTC. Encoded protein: CAILGQALNYGYTF.

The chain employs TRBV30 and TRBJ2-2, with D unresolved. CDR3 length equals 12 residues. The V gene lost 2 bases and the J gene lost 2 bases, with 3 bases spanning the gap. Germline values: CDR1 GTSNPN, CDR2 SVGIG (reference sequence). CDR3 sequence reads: CAWSLNTGELFF. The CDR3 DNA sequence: TGTGCCTGGAGTCTTAACACCGGGGAGCTGTTTTTT.

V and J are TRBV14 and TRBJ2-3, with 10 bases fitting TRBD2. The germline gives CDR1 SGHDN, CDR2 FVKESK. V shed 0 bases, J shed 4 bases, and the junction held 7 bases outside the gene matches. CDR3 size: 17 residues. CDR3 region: CASSQDRAGGPADTQYF. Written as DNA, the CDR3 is TGTGCCAGCAGCCAAGATAGAGCGGGAGGGCCTGCAGATACGCAGTATTTT.

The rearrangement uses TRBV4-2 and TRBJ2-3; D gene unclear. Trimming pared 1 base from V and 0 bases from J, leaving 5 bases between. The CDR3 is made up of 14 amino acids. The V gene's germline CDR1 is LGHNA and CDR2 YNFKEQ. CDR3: CASSQGTSTDTQYF. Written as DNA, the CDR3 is TGTGCCAGCAGCCAAGGAACTAGCACAGATACGCAGTATTTT.

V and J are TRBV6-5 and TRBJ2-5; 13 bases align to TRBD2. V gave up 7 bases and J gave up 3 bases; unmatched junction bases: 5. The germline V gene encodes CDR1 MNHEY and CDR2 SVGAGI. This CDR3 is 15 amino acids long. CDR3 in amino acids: CASTMTSGGKETQYF. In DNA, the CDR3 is TGTGCCAGCACTATGACTAGCGGGGGGAAAGAGACCCAGTACTTC.

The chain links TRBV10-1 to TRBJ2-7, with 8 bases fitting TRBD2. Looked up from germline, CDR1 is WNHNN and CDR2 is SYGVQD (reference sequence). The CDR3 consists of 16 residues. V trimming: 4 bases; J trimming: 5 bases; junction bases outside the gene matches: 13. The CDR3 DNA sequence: TGCGCCAGCAGTGCCTCGAGGAGCGGGGGCTGGGACGAGCAGTACTTC. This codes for CASSASRSGGWDEQYF.

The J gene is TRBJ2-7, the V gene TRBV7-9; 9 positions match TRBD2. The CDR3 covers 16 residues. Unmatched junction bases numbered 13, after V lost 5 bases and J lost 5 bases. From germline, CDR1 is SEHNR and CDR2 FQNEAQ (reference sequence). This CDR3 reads CASSPPSGTSLDEQYF. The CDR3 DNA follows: TGTGCCAGCAGCCCCCCTAGCGGGACCTCTTTAGACGAGCAGTACTTC.

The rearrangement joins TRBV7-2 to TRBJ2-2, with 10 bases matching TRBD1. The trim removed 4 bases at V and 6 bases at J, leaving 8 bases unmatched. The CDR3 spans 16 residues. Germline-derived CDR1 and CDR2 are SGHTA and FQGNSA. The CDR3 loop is CASSSQTGGHPGELFF. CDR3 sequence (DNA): TGTGCCAGCAGCTCTCAGACAGGGGGCCATCCCGGGGAGCTGTTTTTT.

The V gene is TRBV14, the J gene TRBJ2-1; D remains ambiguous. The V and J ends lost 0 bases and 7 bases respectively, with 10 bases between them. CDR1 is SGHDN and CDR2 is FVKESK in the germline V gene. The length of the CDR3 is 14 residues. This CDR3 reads CASSQDWSLNEQFF. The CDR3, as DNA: TGTGCCAGCAGCCAAGATTGGAGTTTAAATGAGCAGTTCTTC.

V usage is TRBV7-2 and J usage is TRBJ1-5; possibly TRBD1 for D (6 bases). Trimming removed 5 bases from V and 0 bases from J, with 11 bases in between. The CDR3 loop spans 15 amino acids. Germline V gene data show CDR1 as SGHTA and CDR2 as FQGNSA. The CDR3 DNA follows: TGTGCCAGCAGCCGGACAGCTTATAGCAATCAGCCCCAGCATTTT. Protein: CASSRTAYSNQPQHF.